This TCR beta chain was retrieved from a study of T-cell memory formation after mild COVID-19. Background on the study: Largely, the TCR clusters proved donor specific.

V shed 5 bases and J shed 3 bases, with 11 bases lying between them. The CDR3 covers 13 residues. The germline V gene encodes CDR1 MGHRA and CDR2 YSYEKL. Overall study results and limits: There was a balanced CD4/CD8 profile in clones contracting day 15 to 85, and later expanders leaned CD4+.

Remarks on this clonotype: Its matching antigen is unknown.

Each CDR3 protein is one row after TCRdb ran MiXCR on the 5' RACE reads. Among around 130,000 distinct CDR3 sequences listed, approximately 15% were seen once. The TCR sequence derives from an adult woman who had mild COVID-19 (a few samples of this study predate the infection). Cell type and time point are not known. This rearrangement joins TRBV4-1 to TRBJ2-7; D unclear. What was sequenced was PBMCs or a T cell subset sorted from them (not recorded which). As DNA, the CDR3 is TGCGCCAGCAGCTCAACAGTCAGCTACGAGCAGTACTTC. Translating gives CASSSTVSYEQYF.